This T cell receptor beta chain was profiled in a study of blood T cell repertoires in COVID-19. About the study: Sites across the United States, Italy and Spain contributed samples from acute and convalescent COVID-19.

The CDR3 is 13 amino acids. The junction had 0 bases not matched to a gene; V was cut back by 5 bases and J by 4 bases. From germline, CDR1 is ENHRY and CDR2 SYGVKD. Assay: immunoSEQ multiplex PCR; the TCRdb copy retains only in-frame clones and omits some. Among 90,000 to 140,000 clones listed, 65% to 80% were seen once. The sample was peripheral blood. The chain combines TRBV10-3 with TRBJ2-3, with 10 bases identical to TRBD2. This sequence was found in a woman in her seventies with acute or convalescent COVID-19. CDR3 region: CAISLAGADTQYF. Written as DNA, the CDR3 is TGTGCCATCAGTCTAGCGGGGGCAGATACGCAGTATTTT.